A selection of T cell receptor beta chains follows, all from one sample in a study of cytomegalovirus exposure and HLA in healthy donors. TCRdb's table, derived via immunoSEQ multiplex PCR, lists solely in-frame clones and lacks some. The table shows more than 150,000 clones, with under 85% occurring only once. Sequences were obtained from PBMCs. The receptors originated from a man aged 45 to 65 in good health and CMV-seronegative. The CDR3 runs from the conserved cysteine through the conserved F or W.

J gene,V gene,CDR3 protein
TRBJ2-2,TRBV18,CASSPSDRGRSGELFF
TRBJ1-2,TRBV15,CATSRPTGERNYGYTF
TRBJ1-5,TRBV4-3,CASSQDYRGSQPQHF
TRBJ1-4,TRBV2,CASSLQGQGPEKLFF
TRBJ2-1,TRBV13,CAGSLGREVVNEQFF
TRBJ2-7,TRBV10-1,CASSDREYPYEQYF
TRBJ1-5,TRBV6-5,CASSYSSGNQPQHF
TRBJ1-4,TRBV28,CASSRSYGTGSVKLFF
TRBJ1-6,TRBV27,CASSPGQRGSPLHF
TRBJ1-4,TRBV4-3,CASSLKASRAGGEKLFF
TRBJ2-7,TRBV4-3,CASSPTRTPEGYEQYF
TRBJ2-3,TRBV7-3,CASSRSGIFTDTQYF
TRBJ2-3,TRBV19,CASALSYSTDTQYF
TRBJ1-2,TRBV27,CASSDRRYGYTF
TRBJ2-5,TRBV11-2,CASTQGRGRQTQYF
TRBJ2-5,TRBV5-1,CASLVQPGGETQYF
TRBJ1-4,TRBV19,CAILTRETATNEKLFF
TRBJ1-3,TRBV6-1,CASREQGAPISGNTIYF
TRBJ2-7,TRBV19,CATSERGRISYEQYF
TRBJ1-6,TRBV6-5,CASSRQISWDSPLHF
TRBJ2-7,TRBV2,CASRPGLAGFEQYF
TRBJ1-4,TRBV18,CASSQDRVGEKLFF
TRBJ2-5,TRBV7-6,CASSRGTGGPEETQYF
TRBJ2-7,TRBV18,CASSKIEAQYEQYF
TRBJ2-1,TRBV29-1,CSVVAGGNEQFF
TRBJ2-7,TRBV5-1,CASSNRDRGHEQYF
TRBJ1-2,TRBV2,CASRTGPNGYTF
TRBJ2-7,TRBV18,CASSSRLGYDEQYF
TRBJ2-7,TRBV7-6,CASSLGLGTSGHEQYF
TRBJ2-3,TRBV5-4,CASSLAGIRVTDTQYF
TRBJ2-7,TRBV29-1,CSVEDGQNYEQYF
TRBJ2-7,TRBV15,CATSRAWSSEQYF
TRBJ1-2,TRBV7-9,CSSIQGPGYTF
TRBJ1-6,TRBV7-3,CASSLEGALRNSPLHF
TRBJ2-7,TRBV7-2,CASSSTGYEQYF
TRBJ2-7,TRBV7-8,CASRLKRDRAGEQYF
TRBJ2-7,TRBV9,CAAGASGGPSSYEQYF
TRBJ1-2,TRBV2,CASRDLRTGGRRGYTF
TRBJ2-1,TRBV14,CASTPGRRTSGSDEQFF